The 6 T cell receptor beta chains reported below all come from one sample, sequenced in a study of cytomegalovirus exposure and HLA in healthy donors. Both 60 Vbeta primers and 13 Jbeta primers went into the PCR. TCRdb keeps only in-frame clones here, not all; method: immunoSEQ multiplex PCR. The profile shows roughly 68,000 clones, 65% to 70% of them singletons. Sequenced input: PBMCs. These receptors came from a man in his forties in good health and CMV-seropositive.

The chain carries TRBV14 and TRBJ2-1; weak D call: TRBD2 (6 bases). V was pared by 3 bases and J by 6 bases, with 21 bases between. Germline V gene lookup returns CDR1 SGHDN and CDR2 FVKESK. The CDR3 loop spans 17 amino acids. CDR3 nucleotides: TGTGCCAGCAGCCATTCGATGGCTTGGGGGGTGAGCAATGAGCAGTTCTTC. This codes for CASSHSMAWGVSNEQFF.

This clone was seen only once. CDR3 bases: TGTGCCAGCAAGCAGGGGGATACCTACGAGCAGTACTTC. It translates to CASKQGDTYEQYF. The V gene is TRBV6-6, the J gene TRBJ2-7; 7 bases map to TRBD1. Germline CDR1 and CDR2: MNHNY and SVGAGI (reference sequence). The CDR3 is 13 amino acids. J lost 2 bases, V lost 7 bases, and 5 bases had no gene match.

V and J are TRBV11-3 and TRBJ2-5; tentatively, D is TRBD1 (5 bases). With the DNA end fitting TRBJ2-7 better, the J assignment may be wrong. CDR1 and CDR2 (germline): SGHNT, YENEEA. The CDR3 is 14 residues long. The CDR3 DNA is TGTGCCAGCAGTGACAGACAGCTCTCCTACGAGCAGTACTTC. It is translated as CASSDRQLSYEQYF.

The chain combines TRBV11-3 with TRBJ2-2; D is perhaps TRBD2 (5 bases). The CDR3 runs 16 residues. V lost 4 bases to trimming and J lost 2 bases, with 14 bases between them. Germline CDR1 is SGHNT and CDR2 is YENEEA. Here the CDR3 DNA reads TGTGCCAGCAGCTCTGGACTTTCACGCAACACCGGGGAGCTGTTTTTT. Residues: CASSSGLSRNTGELFF.

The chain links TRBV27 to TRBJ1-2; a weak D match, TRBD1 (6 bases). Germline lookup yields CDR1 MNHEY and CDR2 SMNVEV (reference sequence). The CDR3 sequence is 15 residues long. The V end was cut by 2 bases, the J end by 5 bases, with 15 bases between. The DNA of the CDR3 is TGTGCCAGCAGTTTAGAAACCAGGGGACAATATGGCTACACCTTC. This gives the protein CASSLETRGQYGYTF.

As DNA, the CDR3 is TGTGCCAGCAGGGGCAGGGTTCACTATCAAGCTTTCTTT. This gives the protein CASRGRVHYQAFF. The chain employs TRBV11-2 and TRBJ1-1; possibly TRBD1 for D (5 bases). Germline CDR1 reads SGHAT; CDR2 reads FQNNGV. The CDR3 consists of 13 residues. The V gene lost 6 bases and the J gene lost 9 bases, with 17 bases spanning the gap.